What follows is one T cell receptor (beta chain) and its context. What it binds is unknown. This entry belongs to a study of cytomegalovirus exposure and HLA in healthy donors. Each donor's status was that of a healthy bone marrow donor. The CDR3 covers 14 residues. The V gene's germline CDR1 is SNHLY and CDR2 FYNNEI. V dropped 5 bases and J dropped 3 bases, with 13 bases sitting between them. Both 60 Vbeta primers and 13 Jbeta primers went into the PCR. The table came from immunoSEQ multiplex PCR; TCRdb's copy has only in-frame clones and leaves some out. The sample lists 150,000 to 200,000 clones, about four fifths seen once, with 1.5% to 2% in the top ten. General study findings and limits: Reports showed the classifier diagnosing cytomegalovirus status with high specificity and sensitivity. Per a later analysis, HLA-associated TCR beta chains showed more clonal expansion than other, equally common TCR beta chains. HLA-A and HLA-B allele assignments for most subjects were reportedly predicted accurately using TCR beta sequences.

The specimen sequenced was PBMCs. This TCR was recovered from a woman aged 25 to 39 in good health and CMV-seronegative. V gene TRBV2 combines with J gene TRBJ2-5; a weak D match, TRBD1 (6 bases). The CDR3 nucleotides read TGTGCCAGCAGTAAACAGGGATCTGAAGAGACCCAGTACTTC. This translates into CASSKQGSEETQYF.